This TCR beta chain was observed in a study of shared clonotypes between healthy human individuals. Study results and caveats: Blood was the sole source, and tissue repertoires probably differ. An anticipated effect of sequencing depth on clonotype sharing among donors was recognized.

The CDR3 consists of 13 residues. V lost 8 bases to trimming and J lost 2 bases; unmatched junction nucleotides: 3. Germline lookup yields CDR1 KGHSH and CDR2 LQKENI. PCR replicates performed on unsorted PBMC used approximately 300 ng DNA, 25,000 to 35,000 T cell genomes. Assay: immunoSEQ multiplex PCR; the TCRdb copy retains only in-frame clones and omits some. The data show roughly 490,000 clones, 65% to 80% seen once. This clone showed up just a few times. Its matching antigen is unknown. The sample was PBMCs. The chain joins TRBV18 to TRBJ1-1, with 9 bases lining up with TRBD1. This clonotype originated in a woman aged 40 to 50 in good health. Some clones in this sample may be carry-over from other donors' samples. The CDR3 sequence is CASTQGANTEAFF. DNA for the CDR3: TGTGCCAGCACACAGGGGGCTAACACTGAAGCTTTCTTT. The full variable domain, completed using reference TRBV18 and TRBJ1-1, is NAGVMQNPRHLVRRRGQEARLRCSPMKGHSHVYWYRQLPEEGLKFMVYLQKENIIDESGMPKERFSAEFPKEGPSILRIQQVVRGDSAAYFCASTQGANTEAFFGQGTRLTVV.